This T cell receptor beta chain was identified during a study of blood T cell repertoires in COVID-19. Study overall: T cells, B-cell-depleted T cells, or PBMCs provided the cDNA or gDNA that served as material.

In the original workflow: Reference gene primer amplification yielded estimated nucleated cell counts. Profiled with immunoSEQ multiplex PCR; TCRdb holds only in-frame clones, not every one. That table supplies the V and J calls and clone size; D and trimming were determined from the DNA. The sample has 150,000 to 200,000 clones; roughly 89% are singletons. CDR3 length equals 14 residues. Germline assignment: CDR1 SGHTA and CDR2 FQGTGA. V gave up 2 bases and J gave up 5 bases, with 9 bases separating them. Seattle patient enrollment occurred during active infection, with longitudinal follow-up thereafter.

The receptor was isolated from a woman in her seventies with COVID-19, enrolled during active disease. The material sequenced was peripheral blood. V gene TRBV7-3 combines with J gene TRBJ2-2, with D unresolved. CDR3 nucleotide sequence: TGTGCCAGCAGCTTATCGAGGAGTACCGGGGAGCTGTTTTTT. Its protein is CASSLSRSTGELFF.